This passage covers 20 T cell receptor beta chains from one sample sequenced in a study of blood T cell repertoires in COVID-19. Generated by immunoSEQ multiplex PCR, the TCRdb table keeps only in-frame clones and is missing some. The sample shows over 200,000 clones, 75% to 90% of them seen only once. Material for sequencing was peripheral blood. The receptor set was obtained from a man aged 35 to 55 with acute or convalescent COVID-19.

The chain has TRBV6-2 or TRBV6-3 and TRBJ2-1; 16 bases line up with TRBD2. The CDR3 length is 18 residues. CDR1 and CDR2 from the germline V gene are MNHEY and SVGEGT. With 4 bases clipped from V and 2 bases from J, the junction kept 5 bases outside the gene matches. This CDR3 is CASSSWGLAGGPYNEQFF. In nucleotides, the CDR3 is TGTGCCAGCAGTTCTTGGGGACTAGCGGGAGGGCCCTACAATGAGCAGTTCTTC.

This clone occurred once. The chain links TRBV5-6 to TRBJ2-5, with D maybe TRBD1 (5 bases). This CDR3 region has 16 residues. V was cut by 0 bases and J by 0 bases, with 12 bases left in between. Germline V CDR1 and CDR2: SGHDT, YYEEEE. The CDR3 loop is CASSLERGLYQETQYF. The DNA for the CDR3 is TGTGCCAGCAGCTTGGAAAGGGGCTTGTACCAAGAGACCCAGTACTTC.

This sequence joins TRBV19 and TRBJ1-2, with a weak D call TRBD1 (5 bases). Germline V gene data show CDR1 as LNHDA and CDR2 as SQIVND (reference sequence). The CDR3 consists of 11 residues. The V end was cut by 6 bases, the J end by 13 bases, with 15 bases between. The CDR3 reads CASRGPGRLTF. Here the CDR3 DNA reads TGTGCCAGTAGGGGGCCGGGCCGACTCACCTTC. Filled out from reference TRBV19 and TRBJ1-2, the complete variable domain reads DGGITQSPKYLFRKEGQNVTLSCEQNLNHDAMYWYRQDPGQGLRLIYYSQIVNDFQKGDIAEGYSVSREKKESFPLTVTSAQKNPTAFYLCASRGPGRLTFGSGTRLTVV.

The chain carries TRBV28 and TRBJ1-6; weak D call: TRBD1 (5 bases). This CDR3 region has 16 residues. Between the trimmed V and J ends, which lost 3 bases and 2 bases, there was a span of 11 bases. The germline CDR1 and CDR2 sequences are MDHEN and SYDVKM. The CDR3 here is CASSFGPTAYNSPLHF. CDR3 DNA sequence: TGTGCCAGCAGTTTTGGCCCGACAGCCTATAATTCACCCCTCCACTTT.

There are a few counts of this clone. CDR3 protein: CASSPAQVGQLFF. The CDR3 region has the DNA TGTGCCAGCAGCCCGGCTCAAGTTGGGCAGCTGTTTTTT. The J gene is TRBJ1-4, the V gene TRBV6-5, with D unclear. There are 13 residues in the CDR3. V lost 6 bases and J lost 14, with 19 bases in between. The germline gives CDR1 MNHEY, CDR2 SVGAGI.

This clone was detected once. The chain is built from TRBV10-3 and TRBJ1-1; D remains ambiguous. CDR3 length: 13 residues. Germline V gene data show CDR1 as ENHRY and CDR2 as SYGVKD. The ends were cut back, 6 bases at V and 1 base at J, with 9 bases in the middle. CDR3 sequence: CAISFNPNTEAFF. The CDR3 DNA is TGTGCCATCAGCTTTAATCCGAACACTGAAGCTTTCTTT.

The V call is TRBV21-1, the J call TRBJ2-7; the D call TRBD2 from the table was never checked on the DNA. TRBV21-1 is termed a pseudogene. This CDR3 contains 18 residues. CDR3 residues: CASSKSTISPGLRSEQYF. In DNA, the CDR3 is TGTGCCAGCAGCAAAAGTACTATATCTCCGGGACTCCGCTCCGAGCAGTACTTC.

The V call is TRBV27, the J call TRBJ2-1, with 12 positions matching TRBD2. Trimming removed 2 bases from V and 15 bases from J; junction bases left unmatched: 14. CDR1 is MNHEY and CDR2 is SMNVEV in the germline V gene (reference sequence). The CDR3 has 16 residues. The CDR3 sequence: CASSLPPASGRVEAFF. CDR3 in DNA: TGTGCCAGCAGTTTACCCCCGGCTAGCGGGAGGGTAGAGGCGTTCTTC.

This chain uses TRBV7-9 with TRBJ2-7; D might be TRBD2 (6 bases). The CDR3 length is 14 residues. V dropped 0 bases and J dropped 5 bases, with 11 bases sitting between them. Germline assignment: CDR1 SEHNR and CDR2 FQNEAQ (reference sequence). The chain's CDR3 is CASSLAGGDHEQYF. CDR3 nucleotides: TGTGCCAGCAGCTTAGCGGGGGGAGATCACGAGCAGTACTTC.

The chain uses TRBV5-1 and TRBJ1-2; D is undetermined. Germline CDR1 SGHRS, CDR2 YFSETQ. V shed 0 bases and J shed 3 bases, with 12 bases lying between them. There are 15 residues in the CDR3. CDR3 region: CASSLEEGADYGYTF. The CDR3 coding sequence is TGCGCCAGCAGCTTGGAGGAGGGCGCGGACTATGGCTACACCTTC.

This clone came up once. This sequence joins TRBV4-1 and TRBJ1-2; 7 nucleotides line up with TRBD1. Per the germline V gene, CDR1 is MGHRA and CDR2 is YSYEKL. The ends lost 4 bases at V and 1 base at J; junction bases unmatched: 3. CDR3 length: 14 residues. CDR3 in amino acids: CASSRQGVNYGYTF. Written as DNA, the CDR3 is TGCGCCAGCAGCCGCCAGGGGGTTAACTATGGCTACACCTTC.

CDR3 sequence reads: CASSTGTSLYHEQYF. The CDR3 region has the DNA TGTGCCAGTAGTACCGGGACTAGCCTGTACCACGAGCAGTACTTC. V usage is TRBV19 and J usage is TRBJ2-7; 9 nucleotides line up with TRBD2. The CDR3 contains 15 residues. Per germline, CDR1 LNHDA and CDR2 SQIVND (reference sequence). Trimming removed 4 bases from V and 5 bases from J; junction bases left unmatched: 9.

The chain is built from TRBV15 and TRBJ2-2; D is perhaps TRBD2 (5 bases). CDR1 and CDR2 from the germline V gene are LNHNV and YYDKDF (reference sequence). The CDR3 sequence is 13 residues long. The V end lost 4 bases, the J end lost 3 bases, and 6 bases lay between the germline ends. The CDR3 DNA reads TGTGCCACCAGCACCGGGGACACCGGGGAGCTGTTTTTT. It is translated as CATSTGDTGELFF.

The rearrangement uses TRBV6-1 and TRBJ2-7, with 8 nucleotides matching TRBD1. V shed 3 bases, J shed 7 bases, and the junction held 11 bases outside the gene matches. Looked up from germline, CDR1 is MNHNS and CDR2 is SASEGT. The CDR3 runs to 15 residues. The DNA of the CDR3 is TGTGCCAGCAGTGAGTCGACAGGGGCGTGGGAAGAGCAGTACTTC. Amino acids: CASSESTGAWEEQYF.

This clone was observed a single time. The V call is TRBV29-1, the J call TRBJ1-2, with TRBD1 matching 7 bases. Germline CDR1 and CDR2: SQVTM and ANQGSEA. This CDR3 is built from 12 residues. After removal of 4 bases from V and 1 base from J, the junction contained 0 bases not matched to a gene. Here the CDR3 DNA reads TGCAGCGTTGGACAGGGTAACTATGGCTACACCTTC. Its translation: CSVGQGNYGYTF.

V gene TRBV30 combines with J gene TRBJ2-5, with a possible D match to TRBD1 (6 bases). The CDR3 is made up of 13 amino acids. Germline-derived CDR1 and CDR2 are GTSNPN and SVGIG (reference sequence). Trimming took 0 bases from V and 5 from J, leaving 10 bases between them. The CDR3 nucleotides read TGTGCCTGGAGTGTGACAGGTCTTGAGACCCAGTACTTC. It is translated as CAWSVTGLETQYF.

This chain connects TRBV19 to TRBJ2-7; D is possibly TRBD2 (7 bases). The CDR3 has 15 residues. Germline V lookup: CDR1 LNHDA, CDR2 SQIVND (reference sequence). V gave up 11 bases and J gave up 7 bases, with 27 bases separating them. The CDR3 DNA follows: TGTGCCGCCACCCTGAAGGGGGGAGGGCCAGGAGAGCAGTACTTC. Translating gives CAATLKGGGPGEQYF.

Written as DNA, the CDR3 is TGTGCCAGCGGCCTCGGGTGGCAGGGGACCGGGGAGCTGTTTTTT. Its protein product is CASGLGWQGTGELFF. The chain joins TRBV11-2 to TRBJ2-2, with D maybe TRBD1 (6 bases). Trimming pared 8 bases from V and 5 bases from J, leaving 18 bases between. The CDR3 consists of 15 residues. From germline, CDR1 is SGHAT and CDR2 FQNNGV.

The V and J genes are TRBV19 and TRBJ2-4; unclear D gene. The CDR3 sequence is 13 residues long. In germline, CDR1 is LNHDA, CDR2 SQIVND (reference sequence). Trimming stripped 6 bases from V and 5 bases from J, with 11 bases between. CDR3 DNA: TGTGCCAGTAGACACTACGAAGAAAACATTCAGTACTTC. Translation gives CASRHYEENIQYF.

The V call is TRBV7-2, the J call TRBJ2-7; 11 nucleotides agree with TRBD2. Trimming took 5 bases from V and 4 from J; bases not matched to a gene: 13. This CDR3 is 17 amino acids long. CDR1 is SGHTA, CDR2 FQGNSA, per germline. The CDR3 sequence: CASSLPGTSGDKYEQYF. Written as DNA, the CDR3 is TGTGCCAGCAGCCTCCCCGGGACTAGCGGAGATAAGTACGAGCAGTACTTC.